This T cell receptor (beta chain) was sequenced during a study of T cells in Graves' hyperthyroidism and ophthalmopathy. Overall study: Upon initial diagnosis and before any treatment, peripheral blood was collected. The study, taken as a whole, reports: Blood also showed most of the thyroid clonotypes that were expanded above 0.001.

This clonotype was observed at least ten times. What it binds is unknown. With V trimmed by 6 bases and J by 2 bases, 4 bases remained unmatched. CDR1 is SQVTM and CDR2 is ANQGSEA in the germline V gene. The CDR3 is 13 residues long. RNA transcripts yielded amplified TCR beta CDR3 regions. When the TCR CDR3 underwent first-round RT-PCR, the HTBI primer set was used. TCRdb independently ran MiXCR on the multiplex PCR reads; one entry per CDR3 protein. The table records around 610,000 distinct CDR3 sequences, 14% to 15% of them present only once. The gene calls are TRBV29-1 and TRBJ2-5; 9 bases line up with TRBD1. Sample: blood. This receptor was taken from a woman aged 40 to 55 with Graves' ophthalmopathy. The DNA for the CDR3 is TGCAGCGTAGACAGGGGGAGTCAAGAGACCCAGTACTTC. Its translation is CSVDRGSQETQYF.